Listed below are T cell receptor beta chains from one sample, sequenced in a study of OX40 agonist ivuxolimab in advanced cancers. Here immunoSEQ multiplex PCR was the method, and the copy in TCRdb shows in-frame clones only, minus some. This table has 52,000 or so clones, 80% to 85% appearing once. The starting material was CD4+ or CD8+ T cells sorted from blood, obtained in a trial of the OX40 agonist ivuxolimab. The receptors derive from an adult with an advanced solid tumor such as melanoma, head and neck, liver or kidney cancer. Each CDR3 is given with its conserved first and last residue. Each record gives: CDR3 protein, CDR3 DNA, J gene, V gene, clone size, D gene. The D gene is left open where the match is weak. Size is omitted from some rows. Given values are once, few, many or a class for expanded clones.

cdr3_aa: CASSPSGRARTGELFF; cdr3_nt: TGTGCCAGCAGCCCTAGCGGGAGGGCTCGGACCGGGGAGCTGTTTTTT; j_call: TRBJ2-2; v_call: TRBV7-9; clone_size: .; d_call: TRBD2
cdr3_aa: CASSQGHQQETQYF; cdr3_nt: TGCGCCAGCAGCCAAGGACACCAACAAGAGACCCAGTACTTC; j_call: TRBJ2-5; v_call: TRBV4-1; clone_size: few; d_call: .
cdr3_aa: CASSVVGGPPNEQYF; cdr3_nt: TGTGCCAGCAGCGTAGTAGGGGGCCCCCCGAACGAGCAGTACTTC; j_call: TRBJ2-7; v_call: TRBV9; clone_size: .; d_call: TRBD1
cdr3_aa: CASSPGVYVKDF; cdr3_nt: TGTGCCAGCAGCCCCGGGGTCTATGTAAAGGACTTC; j_call: TRBJ2-7; v_call: TRBV7-9; clone_size: once; d_call: .
cdr3_aa: CASSPGRGNEQFF; cdr3_nt: TGTGCCAGTAGTCCCGGGAGGGGCAATGAGCAGTTCTTC; j_call: TRBJ2-1; v_call: TRBV19; clone_size: .; d_call: TRBD2
cdr3_aa: CASSPLNRITNTGELFF; cdr3_nt: TGTGCCAGCTCACCACTCAACCGAATCACGAACACCGGGGAGCTGTTTTTT; j_call: TRBJ2-2; v_call: TRBV18; clone_size: once; d_call: .
cdr3_aa: CASSLDSGTPYEQYF; cdr3_nt: TGCGCCAGCAGCCTGGACAGCGGGACGCCCTACGAGCAGTACTTC; j_call: TRBJ2-7; v_call: TRBV5-1; clone_size: .; d_call: .
cdr3_aa: CASSLAGVNTEAFF; cdr3_nt: TGTGCCAGCAGCTTAGCGGGGGTGAACACTGAAGCTTTCTTT; j_call: TRBJ1-1; v_call: TRBV7-2; clone_size: .; d_call: .
cdr3_aa: CASSQAPLAGVRETQYF; cdr3_nt: TGCGCCAGCAGTCAAGCGCCCCTAGCGGGAGTGAGGGAGACCCAGTACTTC; j_call: TRBJ2-5; v_call: TRBV23-1; clone_size: .; d_call: TRBD2
cdr3_aa: CASSSRTGGAYEQYF; cdr3_nt: TGTGCCAGCAGCTCCCGGACAGGTGGGGCCTACGAGCAGTACTTC; j_call: TRBJ2-7; v_call: TRBV11-3; clone_size: .; d_call: TRBD1
cdr3_aa: CSGLSGNTIYF; cdr3_nt: TGCAGTGGGTTATCCGGAAACACCATATATTTT; j_call: TRBJ1-3; v_call: TRBV20-1; clone_size: .; d_call: .
cdr3_aa: CASSLGGAYGYTF; cdr3_nt: TGTGCCAGCAGCTTGGGGGGGGCCTATGGCTACACCTTC; j_call: TRBJ1-2; v_call: TRBV7-2; clone_size: .; d_call: .
cdr3_aa: CASSARGFSTNEKLFF; cdr3_nt: TGTGCCAGCAGTGCCCGGGGGTTTTCAACTAATGAAAAACTGTTTTTT; j_call: TRBJ1-4; v_call: TRBV27; clone_size: .; d_call: .
cdr3_aa: CAWSGTGAALTQYF; cdr3_nt: TGTGCCTGGTCCGGGACAGGGGCCGCTTTGACCCAGTACTTC; j_call: TRBJ2-5; v_call: TRBV30; clone_size: .; d_call: TRBD1
cdr3_aa: CASNFGGYSTDTQYF; cdr3_nt: TGTGCCAGCAACTTTGGGGGATACAGCACAGATACGCAGTATTTT; j_call: TRBJ2-3; v_call: TRBV27; clone_size: once; d_call: .
cdr3_aa: CASSQDVGTRNEQFF; cdr3_nt: TGTGCCAGCAGCCAAGATGTTGGGACTAGGAATGAGCAGTTCTTC; j_call: TRBJ2-1; v_call: TRBV4-2; clone_size: .; d_call: TRBD2
cdr3_aa: CASRAGGPREQYF; cdr3_nt: TGTGCCAGCAGAGCGGGAGGGCCGAGGGAGCAGTACTTC; j_call: TRBJ2-7; v_call: TRBV28; clone_size: once; d_call: TRBD2
cdr3_aa: CASSYDTDTQYF; cdr3_nt: TGCGCCAGCAGCTACGACACAGATACGCAGTATTTT; j_call: TRBJ2-3; v_call: TRBV5-1; clone_size: .; d_call: .
cdr3_aa: CASSKAGQGAGYNEQFF; cdr3_nt: TGTGCCAGCAGCAAAGCGGGACAGGGGGCCGGCTACAATGAGCAGTTCTTC; j_call: TRBJ2-1; v_call: TRBV21-1; clone_size: .; d_call: .
cdr3_aa: CASSQNARSLLYEQYF; cdr3_nt: TGTGCCAGCAGTCAAAACGCCAGGTCCCTTCTCTACGAGCAGTACTTC; j_call: TRBJ2-7; v_call: TRBV21-1; clone_size: once; d_call: .
cdr3_aa: CASSPNPQLSQPQHF; cdr3_nt: TGTGCCAGCAGTCCAAACCCCCAGTTAAGTCAGCCCCAGCATTTT; j_call: TRBJ1-5; v_call: TRBV7-8; clone_size: few; d_call: .
cdr3_aa: CASSIANSPLHF; cdr3_nt: TGTGCCAGTAGTATAGCCAATTCACCCCTCCACTTT; j_call: TRBJ1-6; v_call: TRBV19; clone_size: .; d_call: .
cdr3_aa: CASSDQSPLAGAYNEQFF; cdr3_nt: TGTGCCAGCAGTGACCAGAGCCCACTAGCGGGAGCCTACAATGAGCAGTTCTTC; j_call: TRBJ2-1; v_call: TRBV6-4; clone_size: .; d_call: TRBD2
cdr3_aa: CSVEDGGGGKLFF; cdr3_nt: TGCAGCGTTGAAGATGGAGGGGGCGGAAAACTGTTTTTT; j_call: TRBJ1-4; v_call: TRBV29-1; clone_size: .; d_call: TRBD1
cdr3_aa: CASSIRDRPYEQYF; cdr3_nt: TGTGCCAGTAGTATCCGGGACAGGCCCTACGAGCAGTACTTC; j_call: TRBJ2-7; v_call: TRBV19; clone_size: .; d_call: TRBD1
cdr3_aa: CASRWDRDGSSGANVLTF; cdr3_nt: TGTGCCAGCAGGTGGGATCGGGACGGAAGCTCTGGGGCCAACGTCCTGACTTTC; j_call: TRBJ2-6; v_call: TRBV28; clone_size: .; d_call: .
cdr3_aa: CASSHRLAVGETQYF; cdr3_nt: TGTGCCAGCAGCCACCGTCTAGCGGTTGGGGAGACCCAGTACTTC; j_call: TRBJ2-5; v_call: TRBV14; clone_size: .; d_call: TRBD2
cdr3_aa: CASSEWGRKAGNTIYF; cdr3_nt: TGTGCCAGCAGTGAATGGGGCAGGAAGGCAGGAAACACCATATATTTT; j_call: TRBJ1-3; v_call: TRBV2; clone_size: .; d_call: .
cdr3_aa: CASSLVDTQYF; cdr3_nt: TGTGCCAGCAGCTTAGTGGATACGCAGTATTTT; j_call: TRBJ2-3; v_call: TRBV13; clone_size: .; d_call: .
cdr3_aa: CASTAGTSASYEQYF; cdr3_nt: TGTGCCAGCACCGCCGGGACTAGCGCTTCCTACGAGCAGTACTTC; j_call: TRBJ2-7; v_call: TRBV6-1; clone_size: .; d_call: TRBD2
cdr3_aa: CAWSVGGSSYEQYF; cdr3_nt: TGTGCCTGGAGTGTGGGCGGGAGCTCCTACGAGCAGTACTTC; j_call: TRBJ2-7; v_call: TRBV30; clone_size: .; d_call: TRBD2
cdr3_aa: CASSLVDLSYGYTF; cdr3_nt: TGTGCCAGCAGCTTAGTAGACCTCTCCTATGGCTACACCTTC; j_call: TRBJ1-2; v_call: TRBV11-3; clone_size: .; d_call: .
cdr3_aa: CASSLSGSAKNIQYF; cdr3_nt: TGTGCCAGCAGCTTATCAGGGAGTGCCAAAAACATTCAGTACTTC; j_call: TRBJ2-4; v_call: TRBV7-9; clone_size: .; d_call: .
cdr3_aa: CASSLGTSANNEQFF; cdr3_nt: TGTGCCAGCAGCTTAGGGACTAGCGCAAACAATGAGCAGTTCTTC; j_call: TRBJ2-1; v_call: TRBV7-7; clone_size: .; d_call: TRBD2
cdr3_aa: CASSVTPGSRNYGYTF; cdr3_nt: TGTGCCAGCAGTGTAACACCAGGGAGCCGAAACTATGGCTACACCTTC; j_call: TRBJ1-2; v_call: TRBV6-1; clone_size: .; d_call: .
cdr3_aa: CASSQGESQVGYEQYF; cdr3_nt: TGCGCCAGCAGCCAGGGGGAGTCTCAGGTGGGCTACGAGCAGTACTTC; j_call: TRBJ2-7; v_call: TRBV4-3; clone_size: .; d_call: .
cdr3_aa: CASSPLAAYNEQFF; cdr3_nt: TGTGCCAGCAGCCCATTAGCGGCCTACAATGAGCAGTTCTTC; j_call: TRBJ2-1; v_call: TRBV11-2; clone_size: .; d_call: .
cdr3_aa: CASSLSNSAIYEQYF; cdr3_nt: TGTGCCAGCAGCTTATCCAATAGTGCCATCTACGAGCAGTACTTC; j_call: TRBJ2-7; v_call: TRBV13; clone_size: .; d_call: .
cdr3_aa: CAWSGLQGNAYEQYF; cdr3_nt: TGTGCCTGGAGCGGGCTACAGGGGAACGCCTACGAGCAGTACTTC; j_call: TRBJ2-7; v_call: TRBV30; clone_size: .; d_call: TRBD1
cdr3_aa: CASSEGVGELFF; cdr3_nt: TGTGCCAGCAGTGAAGGAGTAGGCGAGCTGTTTTTT; j_call: TRBJ2-2; v_call: TRBV6-5; clone_size: .; d_call: .
cdr3_aa: CSCWGLSNTGELFF; cdr3_nt: TGCAGCTGCTGGGGGCTGTCGAACACCGGGGAGCTGTTTTTT; j_call: TRBJ2-2; v_call: TRBV29-1; clone_size: .; d_call: .
cdr3_aa: CASSEGQGGTGLYEQYF; cdr3_nt: TGTGCCAGCAGTGAAGGCCAGGGGGGGACAGGGCTCTACGAGCAGTACTTC; j_call: TRBJ2-7; v_call: TRBV2; clone_size: .; d_call: TRBD1
cdr3_aa: CASKKRTGGSSAEAFF; cdr3_nt: TGTGCCAGCAAAAAGAGGACAGGGGGGAGTAGCGCTGAAGCTTTCTTT; j_call: TRBJ1-1; v_call: TRBV2; clone_size: few; d_call: TRBD1
cdr3_aa: CASSPTGGMNEQYF; cdr3_nt: TGTGCCAGCAGCCCGACAGGGGGAATGAACGAGCAGTACTTC; j_call: TRBJ2-7; v_call: TRBV7-6; clone_size: .; d_call: TRBD1
cdr3_aa: CASSSLAKSGETQYF; cdr3_nt: TGTGCCAGCAGCTCCTTAGCGAAGTCTGGAGAGACCCAGTACTTC; j_call: TRBJ2-5; v_call: TRBV7-9; clone_size: .; d_call: .
cdr3_aa: CSVDPGGQGGETQYF; cdr3_nt: TGCAGCGTTGATCCCGGCGGGCAGGGCGGGGAGACCCAGTACTTC; j_call: TRBJ2-5; v_call: TRBV29-1; clone_size: .; d_call: .
cdr3_aa: CASSQRWGGTDTQYF; cdr3_nt: TGTGCCAGCAGCCAAAGGTGGGGGGGCACAGATACGCAGTATTTT; j_call: TRBJ2-3; v_call: TRBV7-7; clone_size: .; d_call: .
cdr3_aa: CASSLTETQYF; cdr3_nt: TGTGCCAGCAGCCTTACGGAGACCCAGTACTTC; j_call: TRBJ2-5; v_call: TRBV11-3; clone_size: .; d_call: .
cdr3_aa: CASQDRGLLGNTEAFF; cdr3_nt: TGTGCCAGCCAGGACAGGGGCTTACTCGGGAACACTGAAGCTTTCTTT; j_call: TRBJ1-1; v_call: TRBV2; clone_size: .; d_call: TRBD1
cdr3_aa: CASSLSVSLNTEAFF; cdr3_nt: TGCGCCAGCAGCTTGTCGGTCAGCTTGAACACTGAAGCTTTCTTT; j_call: TRBJ1-1; v_call: TRBV5-1; clone_size: .; d_call: .
cdr3_aa: CASSLSPQATGMTEAFF; cdr3_nt: TGTGCCAGCAGCTTATCACCCCAAGCTACAGGGATGACTGAAGCTTTCTTT; j_call: TRBJ1-1; v_call: TRBV7-3; clone_size: once; d_call: .
cdr3_aa: CASSQEGTPRGNTIYF; cdr3_nt: TGCGCCAGCAGCCAAGAAGGGACACCGAGAGGAAACACCATATATTTT; j_call: TRBJ1-3; v_call: TRBV4-1; clone_size: once; d_call: .
cdr3_aa: CSVEVGPPANYGYTF; cdr3_nt: TGCAGCGTTGAAGTGGGGCCGCCAGCTAACTATGGCTACACCTTC; j_call: TRBJ1-2; v_call: TRBV29-1; clone_size: .; d_call: .
cdr3_aa: CASSLESPGANVLTF; cdr3_nt: TGTGCCAGCAGCTTGGAGTCCCCTGGGGCCAACGTCCTGACTTTC; j_call: TRBJ2-6; v_call: TRBV5-4; clone_size: .; d_call: .
cdr3_aa: CASSSSEGGETQYF; cdr3_nt: TGTGCCAGCAGCTCGTCGGAAGGGGGCGAGACCCAGTACTTC; j_call: TRBJ2-5; v_call: TRBV11-3; clone_size: .; d_call: TRBD1
cdr3_aa: CASSLVSGRFDEQYF; cdr3_nt: TGCGCCAGCAGCTTGGTTAGCGGGAGATTCGACGAGCAGTACTTC; j_call: TRBJ2-7; v_call: TRBV5-1; clone_size: .; d_call: TRBD2
cdr3_aa: CASSYSGGRETQYF; cdr3_nt: TGCGCCAGCAGCTACTCCGGGGGTAGGGAGACCCAGTACTTC; j_call: TRBJ2-5; v_call: TRBV5-1; clone_size: .; d_call: .
cdr3_aa: CASSLAPTEQYF; cdr3_nt: TGTGCCAGCAGCTTGGCGCCGACCGAGCAGTACTTC; j_call: TRBJ2-7; v_call: TRBV5-4; clone_size: .; d_call: .
cdr3_aa: CAWSVRVRETQYF; cdr3_nt: TGTGCCTGGAGTGTCAGGGTCAGGGAGACCCAGTACTTC; j_call: TRBJ2-5; v_call: TRBV30; clone_size: .; d_call: .